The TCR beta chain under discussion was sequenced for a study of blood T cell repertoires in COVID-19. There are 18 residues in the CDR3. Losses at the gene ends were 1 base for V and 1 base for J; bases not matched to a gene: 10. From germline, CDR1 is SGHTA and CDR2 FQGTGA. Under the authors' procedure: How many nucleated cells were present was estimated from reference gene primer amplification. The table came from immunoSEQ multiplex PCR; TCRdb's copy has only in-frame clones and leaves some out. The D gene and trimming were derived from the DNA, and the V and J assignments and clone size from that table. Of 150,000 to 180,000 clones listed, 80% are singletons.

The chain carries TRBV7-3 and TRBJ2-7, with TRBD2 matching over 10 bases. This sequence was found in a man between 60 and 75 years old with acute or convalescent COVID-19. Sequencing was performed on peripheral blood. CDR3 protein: CASSLKDGPSGGSYEQYF. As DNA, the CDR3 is TGTGCCAGCAGCTTAAAGGATGGTCCTAGCGGGGGTTCCTACGAGCAGTACTTC.